This T cell receptor beta chain was observed in a study of T cell responses to AZD1222 COVID-19 vaccine (dated by TCRdb to 2020 to 2023). At the level of the whole study: AZD1222 recipients with second doses at about 4 weeks or about 12 weeks were pooled, because spike-specific TCR depth and breadth did not differ between schedules. Trial participants were enrolled into age subgroups of 18-55, 56-69 and 70-plus years, which contained about 150, 27 and 61 TCR-sequenced participants, respectively. A total of 240 or so trial participants underwent TCR sequencing, of whom 207 had received two doses of AZD1222 and roughly 26 had received two doses of the MenACWY control vaccine. Findings and caveats that apply to the study as a whole: Participants were mostly white British and included more females than males, and it was suggested by the authors that clonal diversity may have been underestimated. Because no day 14 peak-response samples were available, repertoires were characterized only after the peak T cell response. Reportedly, close to half of the unique spike-specific TCRs recognized epitopes lying outside the regions that are mutated in the B.1.351 and B.1.1.7 variants. Conclusions about previously exposed vaccinees are limited because only five to seven AZD1222 recipients were SARS-CoV-2 seropositive at baseline. CD4 TCRs associated with the vaccine covered the entire spike protein, and the dominant responses were in regions 160-218 and 743-854. The 56-69-year group was small, and its depth increase did not reach significance, likely because of low power. After two AZD1222 doses, both the breadth and the depth of spike-specific TCRs were significantly higher than at day 0 and than in MenACWY recipients.

Interpreted using the paper, the time point label stands for: baseline before first vaccination. Vaccinee samples were obtained from the UK trials COV001 and COV002, which included a single-blind randomized controlled phase 2/3 trial of AZD1222 (ChAdOx1 nCoV-19) in healthy adults. For TCRbeta chain sequencing, PBMC samples from trial participants were taken at day 0 and at day 28 after the second dose. In its sample, this clone was seen many times. What antigen it recognizes has not been identified. Per-nucleotide qualities are absent, and no much larger clonotype sits a single base away. CDR1 and CDR2, looked up from the germline V gene, are LGHNA and YNFKEQ. V lost 0 bases and J lost 3 bases; the stretch between them is 15 bases long. The CDR3 contains 18 residues, cysteine and phenylalanine counted. Only the CDR3 DNA is retained, 54 bases long and in frame from the first base. The CDR3 regions of human TCRbeta chains were analyzed by immunosequencing. As for the original processing: TCRs in the repertoires were matched against a reference library of SARS-CoV-2-specific TCRs that had been generated with the MIRA antigen-specificity platform. Breadth was defined as the fraction of unique TCRs that were SARS-CoV-2-associated, and depth was defined as the fraction of total T cells that were SARS-CoV-2-associated. Using the MIRA data, each spike-specific TCR was mapped to the spike region that the TCR reacts to and placed in a CD4 or CD8 class. Log10-transformed breadth and depth values were compared by one-way ANOVA with Sidak's multiple comparisons tests. The table comes from immuneACCESS by way of TCRdb, which keeps in-frame sequences with V and J called. Part of the clones is missing from these tables; in studies checked, under half for an unresolved V gene and the rest for unknown reasons. V and J calls and clone size are those listed in that table; D and trimming were worked out from the DNA. For this sample there are roughly 100,000 clones; 82% appear just once. The top ten clones comprise 5% of the sample.

The TCR comes from an adult in good health. The sequencing here drew on peripheral blood, taken on day 0 of AZD1222 vaccination. Here the chain combines TRBV4-2 and TRBJ1-6, with no confidently assigned D gene. The bases are TGTGCCAGCAGCCAAGATCCCTGGGCCGGGATCTATAATTCACCCCTCCACTTT. It translates as CASSQDPWAGIYNSPLHF.